The 25 T cell receptor beta chains reported below all come from one sample, sequenced in a study of shared clonotypes between healthy human individuals. Only in-frame clones appear in the TCRdb table, and some are missing; sequencing was by immunoSEQ multiplex PCR. The table has 2 million or so clones, roughly 94% seen once. Material for sequencing was naive CD4+ T cells sorted from blood. The subset here: CD45RA+ positively selected. The receptors shown here come from a man in his late teens or twenties in good health.

The chain couples TRBV19 to TRBJ2-5; 8 nucleotides line up with TRBD2. The junction had 10 bases not matched to a gene; V was cut back by 7 bases and J by 0 bases. The V gene's germline CDR1 is LNHDA and CDR2 SQIVND (reference sequence). CDR3 length: 16 residues. This CDR3 reads CASKRGIEPYQETQYF. The DNA of the CDR3 is TGTGCCAGTAAGCGGGGGATCGAGCCGTACCAAGAGACCCAGTACTTC.

The CDR3 is CASSIEASQVSDTQYF. Written as DNA, the CDR3 is TGTGCCAGTAGTATAGAGGCTAGCCAAGTCTCAGATACGCAGTATTTT. The rearrangement links TRBV19 to TRBJ2-3; TRBD2 is a possible D gene (5 bases). Trimming removed 0 bases from V and 4 bases from J, with 14 bases in between. Germline V CDR1 and CDR2: LNHDA, SQIVND (reference sequence). The CDR3 runs 16 residues.

CDR3 nucleotide sequence: TGCGCCAGCAGCCAGGGGACAGGTACGAGAGAGACCCAGTACTTC. Translated: CASSQGTGTRETQYF. V usage is TRBV4-1 and J usage is TRBJ2-5; 8 bases map to TRBD1. Germline CDR1 and CDR2: MGHRA and YSYEKL. The CDR3 contains 15 residues. V lost 3 bases to trimming and J lost 4 bases; unmatched junction nucleotides: 7.

This chain links TRBV7-9 with TRBJ1-5, with D unresolved. Germline assignment: CDR1 SEHNR and CDR2 FQNEAQ (reference sequence). The CDR3 has 12 residues. The V gene lost 6 bases and the J gene lost 10 bases, with 13 bases spanning the gap. The CDR3 DNA follows: TGTGCCAGCAGTTTTCCCGATTTACCCCAGCATTTT. Amino acids: CASSFPDLPQHF.

On this clone: Distinct nucleotide sequences in the sample also encode this CDR3. The chain recombines TRBV19 with TRBJ1-2; a possible D gene is TRBD1 (5 bases). Germline V gives CDR1 LNHDA, CDR2 SQIVND (reference sequence). CDR3 length: 13 amino acids. Trimming removed 3 bases from V and 4 bases from J, with 9 bases in between. DNA of the CDR3: TGTGCCAGTAGTATCGGGACCTCCTATGGCTACACCTTC. This sequence encodes CASSIGTSYGYTF.

V usage is TRBV2 and J usage is TRBJ1-1, with D maybe TRBD1 (5 bases). CDR1 and CDR2 (germline): SNHLY, FYNNEI. Trimming left V 0 bases short and J 0 bases short, with 11 bases between. The CDR3 contains 16 residues. CDR3 in DNA: TGTGCCAGCAGTGAAGCGACGTCCAGGGTGAACACTGAAGCTTTCTTT. Its translation is CASSEATSRVNTEAFF.

J is TRBJ2-7 and V is TRBV10-1; the match to TRBD1 covers 10 bases. The CDR3 has 15 amino acids. Germline V gives CDR1 WNHNN, CDR2 SYGVQD (reference sequence). Trimming at V came to 5 bases and at J to 6 bases, leaving 10 bases not matched to a gene. CDR3 amino acids: CASSSTGGHFVEQYF. The CDR3 bases are TGCGCCAGCAGTTCGACAGGGGGCCACTTTGTCGAGCAGTACTTC.

This clone was detected once. The chain couples TRBV30 to TRBJ1-6; D call uncertain. The CDR3 has 15 residues. The V gene's germline CDR1 is GTSNPN and CDR2 SVGIG (reference sequence). V shed 4 bases and J shed 5 bases, with 15 bases lying between them. CDR3 protein: CAWTAHRPDNSPLHF. DNA of the CDR3: TGTGCCTGGACGGCCCACCGGCCCGATAATTCACCCCTCCACTTT.

This rearrangement joins TRBV27 to TRBJ1-3; D gene ambiguous. The CDR3 has 11 residues. In germline, CDR1 is MNHEY, CDR2 SMNVEV (reference sequence). The V and J ends lost 10 bases and 4 bases respectively, with 8 bases between them. The CDR3 here is CAKRVGNTIYF. The CDR3 coding sequence is TGTGCCAAACGTGTGGGAAACACCATATATTTT.

The chain joins TRBV6-1 to TRBJ1-1; perhaps TRBD1 as D (5 bases). Germline values: CDR1 MNHNS, CDR2 SASEGT. The CDR3 has 15 residues. Between the trimmed V and J ends, which lost 1 base and 0 bases, there was a span of 9 bases. As DNA, the CDR3 is TGTGCCAGCAGTGAAGGAGGGGCCATGAACACTGAAGCTTTCTTT. Encoded protein: CASSEGGAMNTEAFF.

The chain links TRBV6-1 to TRBJ2-7, with 11 bases fitting TRBD2. The V segment lost 5 bases and the J segment 4 bases; nucleotides outside the gene matches: 4. The CDR3 covers 14 residues. CDR1 and CDR2 (germline): MNHNS, SASEGT. The CDR3 region has the DNA TGTGCCAGCAGTCGGGGACTAGCGGCGTACGAGCAGTACTTC. Translating it yields CASSRGLAAYEQYF.

V gene TRBV25-1 combines with J gene TRBJ2-3, with a tentative D call TRBD1 (5 bases). In germline, CDR1 is MGHDK, CDR2 SYGVNS. The CDR3 loop spans 12 amino acids. The germline V and J ends were trimmed by 6 bases and 4 bases, with 8 bases remaining between them. The CDR3 region has the DNA TGTGCCAGCAGGACACAGGCAGATACGCAGTATTTT. Translating gives CASRTQADTQYF.

The rearrangement links TRBV6-1 to TRBJ1-2; a possible D gene is TRBD1 (5 bases). Trimming cost V 0 bases and J 0 bases, with 11 bases left between them. CDR1 and CDR2 (germline): MNHNS, SASEGT. The CDR3 covers 16 residues. In DNA form, the CDR3 reads TGTGCCAGCAGTGAAGCGTGGGGGGGGACTAACTATGGCTACACCTTC. The encoded protein is CASSEAWGGTNYGYTF.

Concerning this clone: Other DNA sequences in this specimen translate into the identical CDR3. The chain joins TRBV5-1 to TRBJ1-1; no clear D. V dropped 1 base and J dropped 0 bases, with 4 bases sitting between them. The CDR3 totals 13 residues. Germline values: CDR1 SGHRS, CDR2 YFSETQ. The CDR3 sequence: CASSLSMNTEAFF. Written as DNA, the CDR3 is TGCGCCAGCAGCTTGAGCATGAACACTGAAGCTTTCTTT.

The chain employs TRBV4-1 and TRBJ1-6, with unresolved D. Deletions cut 4 bases from V and 0 bases from J, with 13 bases between. Germline V CDR1 and CDR2: MGHRA, YSYEKL. The CDR3 loop spans 17 amino acids. CDR3 amino acids: CASSPVGGSSYNSPLHF. In DNA form, the CDR3 reads TGCGCCAGCAGCCCAGTAGGAGGCAGCTCCTATAATTCACCCCTCCACTTT.

The rearrangement links TRBV13 to TRBJ2-3, with 9 bases lining up with TRBD2. The length of the CDR3 is 15 residues. J was trimmed by 3 bases and V by 5 bases; bases with no gene match: 6. Germline V gene lookup returns CDR1 PRHDT and CDR2 FYEKMQ (reference sequence). CDR3 sequence: CASSVAGAKTDTQYF. DNA for the CDR3: TGTGCCAGCAGCGTAGCGGGAGCGAAGACAGATACGCAGTATTTT.

The CDR3, as DNA: TGTGCCAGCAGCTCACTAGCGGGGGGGCAGGAGACCCAGTACTTC. This translates into CASSSLAGGQETQYF. V is TRBV11-2 and J is TRBJ2-5; 13 nucleotides line up with TRBD2. The CDR3 has 15 residues. Germline CDR1 and CDR2: SGHAT and FQNNGV. Trimming cost V 4 bases and J 5 bases; bases outside gene matches: 4.

The chain carries TRBV27 and TRBJ2-1; D is perhaps TRBD2 (7 bases). Germline CDR1 MNHEY, CDR2 SMNVEV (reference sequence). The CDR3 has 11 amino acids. V lost 4 bases to trimming and J lost 14 bases, with 12 bases between them. The CDR3 DNA sequence: TGTGCCAGCAGTTCCTTAGGGGGGGAGTTCTTC. Protein: CASSSLGGEFF.

About this clone: The sample carries other DNA sequences with the same CDR3. The V gene is TRBV19, the J gene TRBJ1-6, with 9 bases lining up with TRBD1. Germline V gene lookup returns CDR1 LNHDA and CDR2 SQIVND (reference sequence). V shed 1 base and J 3 bases; nucleotides not matched to a gene: 4. This CDR3 is built from 17 residues. DNA of the CDR3: TGTGCCAGTAGTATAGGAACAGGGGGCAGCTATAATTCACCCCTCCACTTT. Translation gives CASSIGTGGSYNSPLHF.

Details on this clone: Other DNA sequences from this sample encode an identical CDR3 as well. The chain has TRBV5-1 and TRBJ1-2; 10 bases match TRBD1. The CDR3 extends over 15 amino acids. J gave up 4 bases and V 0 bases, and 3 bases lay outside the gene matches. Germline assignment: CDR1 SGHRS and CDR2 YFSETQ. In DNA, the CDR3 is TGCGCCAGCAGCTTGGGGACAGGGGGGACCTATGGCTACACCTTC. This translates into CASSLGTGGTYGYTF. Together with reference TRBV5-1 and TRBJ1-2, the CDR3 gives the full variable domain: KAGVTQTPRYLIKTRGQQVTLSCSPISGHRSVSWYQQTPGQGLQFLFEYFSETQRNKGNFPGRFSGRQFSNSRSEMNVSTLELGDSALYLCASSLGTGGTYGYTFGSGTRLTVV.

The V call is TRBV9, the J call TRBJ1-5, with D unresolved. Germline V gene data show CDR1 as SGDLS and CDR2 as YYNGEE. With 0 bases removed from V and 9 bases from J, the gap between germline ends came to 7 bases. This CDR3 spans 12 amino acids. The CDR3, as DNA: TGTGCCAGCAGCGTAGATGAAGGGCCCCAGCATTTT. Amino acids: CASSVDEGPQHF.

V and J are TRBV6-5 and TRBJ2-3; 8 nucleotides align to TRBD2. The J segment lost 2 bases and the V segment lost 8 bases, leaving 6 bases of the junction unmatched. Germline CDR1 reads MNHEY; CDR2 reads SVGAGI. The CDR3 is 14 amino acids. For the CDR3, the DNA is TGTGCCAGCGGGCGCGGGGGGTCCACAGATACGCAGTATTTT. Encoded protein: CASGRGGSTDTQYF.

This clone was detected ten times or more. The chain joins TRBV28 to TRBJ1-5, with a possible D match to TRBD1 (6 bases). The CDR3 is made up of 15 amino acids. Trimming stripped 7 bases from V and 3 bases from J, with 16 bases between. Germline CDR1 and CDR2: MDHEN and SYDVKM. CDR3 sequence (DNA): TGTGCCAGCACCCGCGGGGGGGCCCCCAATCAGCCCCAGCATTTT. It translates to CASTRGGAPNQPQHF.

The V call is TRBV6-1, the J call TRBJ2-5; D ambiguous. This CDR3 contains 14 residues. V lost 2 bases to trimming and J lost 2 bases, with 9 bases between them. Looked up from germline, CDR1 is MNHNS and CDR2 is SASEGT. CDR3 region: CASSERQRQETQYF. CDR3 sequence (DNA): TGTGCCAGCAGTGAACGCCAGAGACAAGAGACCCAGTACTTC.

The chain combines TRBV2 with TRBJ1-3; D is unresolved. Trimming took off 2 bases at V and 4 bases at J, with 12 bases between the two ends. This CDR3 spans 15 amino acids. The germline gives CDR1 SNHLY, CDR2 FYNNEI. CDR3 DNA sequence: TGTGCCAGCAGTGAAATCTGGGGAGAGGGAAACACCATATATTTT. Translation: CASSEIWGEGNTIYF.